This T cell receptor (beta chain) was observed in a study of blood T cells in healthy people across ages. Across the whole study: Template switching picked up about one barcoded beta molecule for each two T cells.

With 1 base clipped from V and 4 bases from J, the junction kept 6 bases outside the gene matches. This CDR3 has 14 amino acids. Per the germline V gene, CDR1 is DFQATT and CDR2 is SNEGSKA (reference sequence). Together with a sample-barcoded 5' primer, a J-beta primer mix was included in a second PCR lasting 7 to 11 cycles. TCRdb re-analysed the 5' RACE reads in MiXCR, keeping a single row per CDR3 protein. Of over 450,000 distinct CDR3 sequences in the sample, around 24% were seen once. This clonotype has just a few counts. Given a much more abundant clone one base away, this may be a read error. This same sample was also taken into another study, of T cells of mothers and their children. From that paper: Reads obtained per mother exceeded 8.5 million TCR beta CDR3 reads, with several million obtained per child. Thymic selection molds TCR recombination output in much the same way for related pairs as for unrelated pairs.

The material sequenced was blood. The genes are TRBV20-1 and TRBJ2-7, with TRBD1 matching 8 bases. This clonotype originated in a boy between 10 and 17 years old in good health. The CDR3 is CSARADREAYEQYF. CDR3 DNA: TGCAGTGCTAGAGCGGACAGGGAAGCTTACGAGCAGTACTTC.